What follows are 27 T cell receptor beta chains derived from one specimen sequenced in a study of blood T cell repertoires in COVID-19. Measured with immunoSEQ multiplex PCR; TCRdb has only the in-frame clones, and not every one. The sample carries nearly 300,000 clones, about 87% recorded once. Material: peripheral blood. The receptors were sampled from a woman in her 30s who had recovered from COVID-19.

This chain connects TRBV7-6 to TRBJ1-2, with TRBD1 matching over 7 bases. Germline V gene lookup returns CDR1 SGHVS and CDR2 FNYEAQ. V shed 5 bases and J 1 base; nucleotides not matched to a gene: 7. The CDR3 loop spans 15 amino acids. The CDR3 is CASSLGTADNYGYTF. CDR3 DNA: TGTGCCAGCAGCCTCGGGACAGCTGATAACTATGGCTACACCTTC.

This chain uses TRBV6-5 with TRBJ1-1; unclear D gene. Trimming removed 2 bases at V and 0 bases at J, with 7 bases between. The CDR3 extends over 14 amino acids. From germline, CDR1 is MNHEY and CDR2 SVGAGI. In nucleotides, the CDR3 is TGTGCCAGCAGTTACGGGCCTTTGAACACTGAAGCTTTCTTT. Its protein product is CASSYGPLNTEAFF.

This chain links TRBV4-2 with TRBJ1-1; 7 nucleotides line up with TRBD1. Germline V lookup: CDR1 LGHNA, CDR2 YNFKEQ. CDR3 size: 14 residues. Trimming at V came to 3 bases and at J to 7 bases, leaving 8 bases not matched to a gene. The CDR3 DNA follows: TGTGCCAGCAGCCAGCAGGGGGTATGGGGTGAAGCTTTCTTT. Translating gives CASSQQGVWGEAFF.

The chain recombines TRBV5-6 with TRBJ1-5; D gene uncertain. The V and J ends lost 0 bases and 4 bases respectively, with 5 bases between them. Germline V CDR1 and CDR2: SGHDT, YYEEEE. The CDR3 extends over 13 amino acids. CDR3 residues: CASSLGQNQPQHF. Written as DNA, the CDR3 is TGTGCCAGCAGCTTGGGGCAGAATCAGCCCCAGCATTTT.

CDR3 protein: CASSPPGTGADTQYF. The CDR3 region has the DNA TGTGCCAGCAGCCCACCCGGGACAGGGGCAGATACGCAGTATTTT. The chain links TRBV7-7 to TRBJ2-3; 10 nucleotides align to TRBD1. In germline, CDR1 is SSHAT, CDR2 FNYEAQ (reference sequence). There are 15 residues in the CDR3. Losses at the gene ends were 5 bases for V and 4 bases for J; bases not matched to a gene: 6. Full variable domain (outside the CDR3, taken from reference TRBV7-7 and TRBJ2-3): GAGVSQSPRYKVTKRGQDVTLRCDPISSHATLYWYQQALGQGPEFLTYFNYEAQPDKSGLPSDRFSAERPEGSISTLTIQRTEQRDSAMYRCASSPPGTGADTQYFGPGTRLTVL.

CDR3 protein: CASSQEPGLASETQYF. CDR3 nucleotides: TGTGCCAGCAGCCAAGAGCCGGGACTAGCGAGTGAGACCCAGTACTTC. This chain uses TRBV3-1 (or the pseudogene TRBV3-2) with TRBJ2-5; 10 bases are shared with TRBD2. Germline V gives CDR1 LGHDT, CDR2 YNNKEL (reference sequence). V shed 0 bases, J shed 5 bases, and the junction held 6 bases outside the gene matches. The CDR3 loop spans 16 amino acids.

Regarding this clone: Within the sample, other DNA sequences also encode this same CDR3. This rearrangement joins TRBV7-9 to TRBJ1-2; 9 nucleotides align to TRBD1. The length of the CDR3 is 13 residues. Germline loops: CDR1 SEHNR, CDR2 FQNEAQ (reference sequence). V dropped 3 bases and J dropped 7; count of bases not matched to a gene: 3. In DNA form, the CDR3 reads TGTGCCAGCAGCTTGGGACAGGGAGGTGGCTACACCTTC. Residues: CASSLGQGGGYTF.

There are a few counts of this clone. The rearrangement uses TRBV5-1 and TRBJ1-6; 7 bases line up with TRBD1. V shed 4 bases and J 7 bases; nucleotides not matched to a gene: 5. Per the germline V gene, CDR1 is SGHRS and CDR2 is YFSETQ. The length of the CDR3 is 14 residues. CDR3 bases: TGCGCCAGCAGCACCGGGACAGCCAATTCACCCCTCCACTTT. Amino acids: CASSTGTANSPLHF.

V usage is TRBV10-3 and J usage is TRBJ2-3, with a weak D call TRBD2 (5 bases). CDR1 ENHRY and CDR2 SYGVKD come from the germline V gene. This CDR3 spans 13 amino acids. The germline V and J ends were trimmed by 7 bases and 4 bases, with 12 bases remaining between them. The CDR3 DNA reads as TGTGCCATCAACGGGGTCAAACCAGATACGCAGTATTTT. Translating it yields CAINGVKPDTQYF.

CDR3 sequence: CASSPLRDEQFF. The CDR3 region has the DNA TGTGCCAGCAGCCCGTTACGGGATGAGCAGTTCTTC. The V call is TRBV6-5, the J call TRBJ2-1; no reliable D call. Trimming removed 6 bases at V and 8 bases at J, with 11 bases between. Germline V gene sequence: CDR1 MNHEY, CDR2 SVGAGI. The CDR3 is 12 residues long.

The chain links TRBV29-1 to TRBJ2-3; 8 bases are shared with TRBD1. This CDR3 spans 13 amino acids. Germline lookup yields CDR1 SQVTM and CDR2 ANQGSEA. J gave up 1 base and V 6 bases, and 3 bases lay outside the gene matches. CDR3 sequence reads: CSVKTGGTDTQYF. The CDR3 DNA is TGCAGCGTCAAGACAGGGGGCACAGATACGCAGTATTTT.

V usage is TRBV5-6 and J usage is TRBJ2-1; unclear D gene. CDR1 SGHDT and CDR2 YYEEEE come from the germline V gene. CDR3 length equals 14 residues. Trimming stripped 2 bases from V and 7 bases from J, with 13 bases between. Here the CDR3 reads CASSFLTAVNEQFF. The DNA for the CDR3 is TGTGCCAGCAGCTTTCTGACGGCGGTAAATGAGCAGTTCTTC.

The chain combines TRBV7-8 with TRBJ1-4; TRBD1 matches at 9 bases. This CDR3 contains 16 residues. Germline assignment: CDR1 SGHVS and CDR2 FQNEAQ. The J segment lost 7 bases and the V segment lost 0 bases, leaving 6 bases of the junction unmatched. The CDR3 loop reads CASSLASQGAGEKLFF. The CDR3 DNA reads TGTGCCAGCAGCTTAGCCTCACAGGGGGCGGGTGAAAAACTGTTTTTT.

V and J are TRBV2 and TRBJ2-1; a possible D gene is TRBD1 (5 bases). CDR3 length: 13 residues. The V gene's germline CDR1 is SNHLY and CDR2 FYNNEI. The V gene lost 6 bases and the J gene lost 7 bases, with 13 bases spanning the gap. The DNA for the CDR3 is TGTGCCAGCAGGGCCAGGGCAGGGAATGAGCAGTTCTTC. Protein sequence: CASRARAGNEQFF.

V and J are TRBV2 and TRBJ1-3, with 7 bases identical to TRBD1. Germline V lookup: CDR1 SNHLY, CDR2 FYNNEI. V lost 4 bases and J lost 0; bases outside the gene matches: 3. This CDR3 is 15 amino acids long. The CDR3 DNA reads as TGTGCCAGCAGTGGGGACAGTAACTCTGGAAACACCATATATTTT. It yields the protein CASSGDSNSGNTIYF.

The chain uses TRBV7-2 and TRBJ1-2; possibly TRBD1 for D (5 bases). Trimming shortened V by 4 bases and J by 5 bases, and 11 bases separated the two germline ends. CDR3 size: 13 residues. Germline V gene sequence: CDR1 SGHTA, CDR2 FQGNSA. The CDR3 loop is CASSSPGVYGYTF. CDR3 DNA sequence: TGTGCCAGCAGCTCCCCGGGGGTGTATGGCTACACCTTC.

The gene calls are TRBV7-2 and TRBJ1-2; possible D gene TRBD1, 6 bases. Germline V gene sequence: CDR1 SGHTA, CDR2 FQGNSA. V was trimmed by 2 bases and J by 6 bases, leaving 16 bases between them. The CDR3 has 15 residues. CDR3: CASSLNGRGSHGYTF. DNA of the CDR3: TGTGCCAGCAGCTTAAACGGCAGGGGCTCTCATGGCTACACCTTC.

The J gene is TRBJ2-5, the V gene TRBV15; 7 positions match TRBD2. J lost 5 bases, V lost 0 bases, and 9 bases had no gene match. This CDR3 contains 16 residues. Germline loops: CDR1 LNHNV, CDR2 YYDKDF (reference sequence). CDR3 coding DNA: TGTGCCACCAGCAGAGATTTGGCAGGGAGGGCGGAGACCCAGTACTTC. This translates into CATSRDLAGRAETQYF. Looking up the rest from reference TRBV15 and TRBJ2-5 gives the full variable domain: DAMVIQNPRYQVTQFGKPVTLSCSQTLNHNVMYWYQQKSSQAPKLLFHYYDKDFNNEADTPDNFQSRRPNTSFCFLDIRSPGLGDTAMYLCATSRDLAGRAETQYFGPGTRLLVL.

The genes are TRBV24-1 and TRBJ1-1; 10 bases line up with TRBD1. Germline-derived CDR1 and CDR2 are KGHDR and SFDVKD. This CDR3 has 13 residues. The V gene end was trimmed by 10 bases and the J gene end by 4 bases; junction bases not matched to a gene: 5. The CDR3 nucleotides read TGTGCCACTACGGGACAGGGGAGCACTGAAGCTTTCTTT. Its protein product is CATTGQGSTEAFF.

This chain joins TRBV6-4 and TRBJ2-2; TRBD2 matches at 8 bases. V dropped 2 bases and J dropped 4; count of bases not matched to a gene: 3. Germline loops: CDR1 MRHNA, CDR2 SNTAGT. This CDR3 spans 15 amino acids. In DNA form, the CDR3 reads TGTGCCAGCAGTGACGAACGGGGGGGCACCGGGGAGCTGTTTTTT. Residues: CASSDERGGTGELFF.

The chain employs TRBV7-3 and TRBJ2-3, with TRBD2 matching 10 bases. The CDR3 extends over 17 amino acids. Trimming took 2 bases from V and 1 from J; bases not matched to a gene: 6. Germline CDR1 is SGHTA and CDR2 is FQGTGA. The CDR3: CASSLGWGTSGTDTQYF. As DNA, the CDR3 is TGTGCCAGCAGCTTAGGTTGGGGGACTAGCGGCACAGATACGCAGTATTTT.

CDR3 protein: CAISDPWTSGGQETQYF. CDR3 DNA: TGTGCCATCAGTGACCCTTGGACTAGCGGGGGGCAAGAGACCCAGTACTTC. The chain is built from TRBV10-3 and TRBJ2-5; 14 bases are a match to TRBD2. This CDR3 comprises 17 residues. V trimming: 3 bases; J trimming: 2 bases; junction bases outside the gene matches: 5. The germline V gene has CDR1 ENHRY and CDR2 SYGVKD.

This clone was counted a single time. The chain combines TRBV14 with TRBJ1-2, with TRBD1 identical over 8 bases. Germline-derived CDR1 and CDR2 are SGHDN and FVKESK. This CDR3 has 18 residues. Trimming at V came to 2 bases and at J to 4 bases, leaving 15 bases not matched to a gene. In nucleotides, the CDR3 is TGTGCCAGCAGCCAACCGAACCGTGACAGGGGCTCTGGCTATGGCTACACCTTC. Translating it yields CASSQPNRDRGSGYGYTF.

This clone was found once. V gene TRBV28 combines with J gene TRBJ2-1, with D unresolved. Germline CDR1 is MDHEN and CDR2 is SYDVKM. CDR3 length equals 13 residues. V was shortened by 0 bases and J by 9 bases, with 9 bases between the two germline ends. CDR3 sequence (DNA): TGTGCCAGCAGTTTATGCATGGGCTGTGAGCAGTTCTTC. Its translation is CASSLCMGCEQFF.

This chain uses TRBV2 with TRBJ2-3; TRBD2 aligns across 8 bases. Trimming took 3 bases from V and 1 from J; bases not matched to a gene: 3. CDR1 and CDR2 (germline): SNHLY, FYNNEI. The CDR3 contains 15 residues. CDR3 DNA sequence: TGTGCCAGCAGTGACGGTAGCGGGGGCACAGATACGCAGTATTTT. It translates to CASSDGSGGTDTQYF.

The CDR3 here is CASSQHSSYEQYF. DNA for the CDR3: TGTGCCAGCAGCCAGCACAGCTCCTACGAGCAGTACTTC. This chain uses TRBV3-1 (or the pseudogene TRBV3-2) with TRBJ2-7; no definite D call. This CDR3 contains 13 residues. Trimming shortened V by 3 bases and J by 0 bases, and 6 bases separated the two germline ends. The germline CDR1 and CDR2 sequences are LGHDT and YNNKEL (reference sequence).

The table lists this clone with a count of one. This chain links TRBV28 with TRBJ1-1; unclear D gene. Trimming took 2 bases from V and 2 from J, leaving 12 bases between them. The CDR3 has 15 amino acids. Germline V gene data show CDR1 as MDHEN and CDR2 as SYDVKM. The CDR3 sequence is CASSLSPEKNTEAFF. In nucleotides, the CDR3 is TGTGCCAGCAGTTTAAGTCCTGAGAAAAACACTGAAGCTTTCTTT.